This T cell receptor (beta chain) originates from a study of blood T cells in healthy people across ages. Regarding the study as a whole: Naive T cell percentage showed a strong correlation with the diversity of TCR beta. Age brought a roughly linear fall in TCR beta diversity measured per million T cells.

Through a sample-barcoded 5' primer and a J-beta primer mix, a second PCR was run for about 6 to 11 cycles. TCRdb passed the 5' RACE reads through MiXCR, listing each CDR3 protein once. The sample lists approximately 800,000 distinct CDR3 sequences, roughly 60% seen once, with around 20% in the top ten. Aged about 6 to 90, donors were systemically healthy Caucasians from Russia. In the case of this clonotype: Its antigen remains unidentified.

Sequenced material: blood. The sequence came from a man aged 25-40 years in good health.

The CDR3: CASSRRGAGNGANVLTF. CDR3 bases: TGCGCCAGCAGCCGCCGTGGTGCGGGAAATGGGGCCAACGTCCTGACTTTC. The chain recombines TRBV4-1 with TRBJ2-6, with D tentatively TRBD2 (6 bases). V lost 4 bases and J lost 3, with 16 bases in between. The CDR3 has 17 residues. CDR1 and CDR2 from the germline V gene are MGHRA and YSYEKL.